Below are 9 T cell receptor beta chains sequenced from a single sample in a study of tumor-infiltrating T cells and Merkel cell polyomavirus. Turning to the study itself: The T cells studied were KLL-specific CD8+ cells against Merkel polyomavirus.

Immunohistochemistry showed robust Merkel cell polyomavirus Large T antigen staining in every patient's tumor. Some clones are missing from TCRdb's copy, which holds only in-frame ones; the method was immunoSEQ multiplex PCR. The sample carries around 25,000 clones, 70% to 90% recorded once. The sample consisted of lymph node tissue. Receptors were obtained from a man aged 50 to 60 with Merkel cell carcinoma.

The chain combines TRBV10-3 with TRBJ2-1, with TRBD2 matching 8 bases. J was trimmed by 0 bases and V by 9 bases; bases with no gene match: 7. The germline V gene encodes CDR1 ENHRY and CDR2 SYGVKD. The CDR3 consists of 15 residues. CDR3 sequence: CAIAAGGVSYNEQFF. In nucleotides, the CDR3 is TGTGCCATTGCAGCCGGGGGGGTCTCCTACAATGAGCAGTTCTTC.

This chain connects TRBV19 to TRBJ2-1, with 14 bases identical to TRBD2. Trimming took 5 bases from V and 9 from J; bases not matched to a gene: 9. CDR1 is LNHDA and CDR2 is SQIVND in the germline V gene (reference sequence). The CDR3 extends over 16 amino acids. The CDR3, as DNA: TGTGCCAGTAGTCACCGGACTAGCGGGAGGTATAGTGAGCAGTTCTTC. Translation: CASSHRTSGRYSEQFF. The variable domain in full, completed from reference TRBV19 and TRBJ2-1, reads DGGITQSPKYLFRKEGQNVTLSCEQNLNHDAMYWYRQDPGQGLRLIYYSQIVNDFQKGDIAEGYSVSREKKESFPLTVTSAQKNPTAFYLCASSHRTSGRYSEQFFGPGTRLTVL.

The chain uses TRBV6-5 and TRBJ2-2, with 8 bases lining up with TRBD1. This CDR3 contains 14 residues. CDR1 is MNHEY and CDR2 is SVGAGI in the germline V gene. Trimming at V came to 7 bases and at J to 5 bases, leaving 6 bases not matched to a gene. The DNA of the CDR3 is TGTGCCAGCACCGACAGGGGATATACCGGGGAGCTGTTTTTT. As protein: CASTDRGYTGELFF.

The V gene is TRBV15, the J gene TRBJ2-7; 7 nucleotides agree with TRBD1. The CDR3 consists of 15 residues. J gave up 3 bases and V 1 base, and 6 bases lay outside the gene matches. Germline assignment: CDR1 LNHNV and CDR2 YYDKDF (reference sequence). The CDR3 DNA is TGTGCCACCAGCAGAGGGATGGGACAGCTCTACGAGCAGTACTTC. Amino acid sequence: CATSRGMGQLYEQYF.

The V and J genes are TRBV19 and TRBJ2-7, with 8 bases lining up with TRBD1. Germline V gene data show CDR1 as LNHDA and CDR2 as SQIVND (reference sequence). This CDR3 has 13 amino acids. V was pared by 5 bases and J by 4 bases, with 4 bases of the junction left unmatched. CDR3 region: CASSAWTGYEQYF. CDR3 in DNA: TGTGCCAGTAGTGCCTGGACAGGGTACGAGCAGTACTTC.

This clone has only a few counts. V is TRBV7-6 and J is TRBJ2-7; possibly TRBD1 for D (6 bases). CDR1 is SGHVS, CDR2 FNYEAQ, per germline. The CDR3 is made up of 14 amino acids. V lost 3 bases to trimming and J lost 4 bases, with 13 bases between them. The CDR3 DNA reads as TGTGCCAGCAGCTTCCAGGGGATGGAGTACGAGCAGTACTTC. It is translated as CASSFQGMEYEQYF.

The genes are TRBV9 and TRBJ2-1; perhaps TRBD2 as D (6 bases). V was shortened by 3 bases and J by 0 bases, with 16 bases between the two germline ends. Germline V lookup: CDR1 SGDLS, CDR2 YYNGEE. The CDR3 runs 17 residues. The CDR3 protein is CASSARHSGYSYNEQFF. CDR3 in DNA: TGTGCCAGCAGCGCACGGCATAGCGGATACTCCTACAATGAGCAGTTCTTC.

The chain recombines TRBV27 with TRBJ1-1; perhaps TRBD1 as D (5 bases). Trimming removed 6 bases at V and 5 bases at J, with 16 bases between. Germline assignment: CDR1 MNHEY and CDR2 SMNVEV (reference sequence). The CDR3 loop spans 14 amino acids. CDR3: CASRETDRDTEAFF. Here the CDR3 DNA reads TGTGCCAGCAGGGAAACAGACAGAGATACTGAAGCTTTCTTT.

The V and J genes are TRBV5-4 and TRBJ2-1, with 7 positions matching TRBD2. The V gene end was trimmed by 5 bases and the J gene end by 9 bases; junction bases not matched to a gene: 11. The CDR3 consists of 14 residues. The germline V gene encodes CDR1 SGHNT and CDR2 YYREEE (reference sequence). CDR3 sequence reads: CASSLLSGETEQFF. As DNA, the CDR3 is TGTGCCAGCAGTCTGCTCAGCGGGGAAACTGAGCAGTTCTTC.